This T cell receptor (beta chain) was captured by sequencing in a study of tumor-infiltrating T cells and Merkel cell polyomavirus (dated by TCRdb to the late 2010s). Background on the whole study: The study examined CD8+ T cells specific for the Merkel cell polyomavirus KLL epitope in Merkel cell carcinoma patients. Patients came in at different disease stages and had a median follow-up of around 2.6 years, ranging from roughly 1.1 to 6.0 years. The therapies patients received were varied and non-standardized, including chemotherapy, radiation and immunotherapies. TRB sequencing covered KLL-tetramer-sorted cells from blood or tumor-infiltrating lymphocytes in around 15 samples, plus 12 matched whole-tumor samples. The majority of whole-tumor samples consisted of approximately 25-micron curls cut from formalin-fixed, paraffin-embedded tissue blocks. In the whole study, one tumor sample was a frozen nodal tumor digest, and another tumor sample was a flash-frozen core biopsy of a metastasis.

Study-level results and caveats: The small sample size of the study (n of about 13 patients) is recognized as a limitation. A greater number of unique KLL-specific clonotypes in tumors (about 5-120 vs 0-3) was associated with a significant advantage in MCC-specific survival (P = 0.0051). A higher fraction of KLL-specific T cells within tumors (about 1.8-20% versus 0-0.14%) was associated with significantly better MCC-specific survival. Because the study covered only a single viral epitope, T cells targeting other Merkel cell polyomavirus epitopes were not captured. KLL-specific TRB repertoires were diverse and largely private, with only one public clonotype among a few hundred unique sequences, shared by two patients.

As regards this clone: The specificity of this receptor is unknown. Base-call qualities are not available, and no considerably larger clone is one nucleotide away.

Library method: the immunoSEQ multiplex PCR assay. Genomic DNA extraction, TRB sequencing and normalization were performed by Adaptive Biotechnologies (Seattle, WA). As for how the authors treated the data: Clonality was calculated as one minus the Shannon entropy of productive TRB sequences, normalized by log2 of unique productive sequences. To identify KLL-specific clonotypes in tumors, TCRbeta CDR3 amino acid sequences were matched against the sequences from the tetramer-sorted sample of each patient. Drawn from immuneACCESS, this table holds only the in-frame rearrangements with V and J called that TCRdb kept. Clones are partly lost; checked studies trace under half to an unresolved V gene and leave the rest unexplained. V and J calls and clone size are those listed in that table; D and trimming were worked out from the DNA. This sample lists 25,000 or so clones; 70% to 90% were detected once. The top ten clones comprise roughly 2.7% of the sample.

By immunohistochemistry, the tumors of all patients showed robust positive staining for Merkel cell polyomavirus Large T antigen. Eleven to twelve Merkel cell carcinoma patients were included, each with robust KLL-tetramer+ populations (above 0.04% of CD8+ T cells) in blood and/or cultured TIL. All patients were identified as Caucasian, and a median age of roughly 61 years (range roughly 45 to 77 years) was recorded. Lymph node tumors were analyzed for patients with unknown primaries presenting with nodal disease, or where primary tissue was insufficient. The germline V gene (reference sequence) specifies MNHEY as CDR1 and SMNVEV as CDR2. The CDR3 runs 14 residues from the cysteine to the phenylalanine. The retained sequence is limited to the CDR3, 42 bases, with the frame set at the first base. The trim is 5 bases for V and 7 bases for J, with a gap of 18 bases between the germline ends.

Sequenced material: lymph node tissue. The V and J segments used are TRBV27 and TRBJ2-7; the D gene is perhaps TRBD2, on 6 matching bases. The receptor's source is a man aged 45-65 years with Merkel cell carcinoma. The DNA is TGTGCCAGCAGTGAGGGACTTACCTCCTTAGAGCAGTACTTC. Its protein product is CASSEGLTSLEQYF.